These 25 T cell receptor beta chains came from one sample sequenced in a study of blood T cell repertoires in COVID-19. Generated by immunoSEQ multiplex PCR, the TCRdb table keeps only in-frame clones and is missing some. The sample lists approximately 250,000 clones, roughly 79% seen once, with 15% in the top ten. Sequencing was carried out using PBMCs or T cells enriched from blood (not recorded which). Receptors were obtained from a man aged 40-50 years who had recovered from COVID-19.

V gene TRBV27 combines with J gene TRBJ2-1; D possibly corresponds to TRBD1 (6 bases). Germline V gives CDR1 MNHEY, CDR2 SMNVEV (reference sequence). The CDR3 loop spans 12 amino acids. V was pared by 5 bases and J by 8 bases, with 10 bases between. The CDR3 region is CASSDQGHEQFF. CDR3 nucleotides: TGTGCCAGCAGTGACCAGGGGCATGAGCAGTTCTTC.

The chain employs TRBV2 and TRBJ1-1; D is possibly TRBD1 (5 bases). The germline gives CDR1 SNHLY, CDR2 FYNNEI. Trimming took off 4 bases at V and 8 bases at J, with 17 bases between the two ends. CDR3 length: 14 residues. The CDR3 loop reads CASSGDSRTREAFF. DNA of the CDR3: TGTGCCAGCAGTGGTGACAGTCGTACTCGGGAAGCTTTCTTT.

This chain joins TRBV6-5 and TRBJ2-7, with 10 bases fitting TRBD1. Losses at the gene ends were 9 bases for V and 3 bases for J; bases not matched to a gene: 8. The CDR3 totals 14 residues. Per the germline V gene, CDR1 is MNHEY and CDR2 is SVGAGI. CDR3 amino acids: CASRVGQGIYEQYF. CDR3 sequence (DNA): TGTGCCAGTAGGGTGGGACAGGGGATCTACGAGCAGTACTTC.

The rearrangement uses TRBV28 and TRBJ2-7; no definite D call. The CDR3 consists of 13 residues. The V gene lost 7 bases and the J gene lost 3 bases, with 13 bases spanning the gap. CDR1 and CDR2 from the germline V gene are MDHEN and SYDVKM. The CDR3 bases are TGTGCCAGCACCCCGCCAGGTAGCTACGAGCAGTACTTC. Translated, it gives CASTPPGSYEQYF.

This clone was seen just once. The CDR3 DNA sequence: TGTGCCAGCAGTACTCCGGGGGGCAGGGTCTTCGAGCAGTACTTC. Its translation: CASSTPGGRVFEQYF. V and J are TRBV28 and TRBJ2-7; perhaps TRBD2 as D (7 bases). The CDR3 has 15 residues. The germline CDR1 and CDR2 sequences are MDHEN and SYDVKM. Trimming took off 5 bases at V and 6 bases at J, with 20 bases between the two ends. The whole variable domain, remainder taken from reference TRBV28 and TRBJ2-7, is DVKVTQSSRYLVKRTGEKVFLECVQDMDHENMFWYRQDPGLGLRLIYFSYDVKMKEKGDIPEGYSVSREKKERFSLILESASTNQTSMYLCASSTPGGRVFEQYFGPGTRLTVT.

This clone came up a few times. The rearrangement joins TRBV3-1 (or the pseudogene TRBV3-2) to TRBJ1-2, with D tentatively TRBD1 (5 bases). This CDR3 spans 13 amino acids. The germline CDR1 and CDR2 sequences are LGHDT and YNNKEL (reference sequence). The ends were cut back, 4 bases at V and 5 bases at J, with 11 bases in the middle. CDR3 in amino acids: CASSLGPYYGYTF. The CDR3 region has the DNA TGTGCCAGCAGCCTGGGGCCCTATTATGGCTACACCTTC.

The V gene is TRBV3-1 (or the pseudogene TRBV3-2), the J gene TRBJ2-7; 8 nucleotides match TRBD1. V shed 5 bases and J 2 bases; nucleotides not matched to a gene: 8. CDR1 is LGHDT, CDR2 YNNKEL, per germline (reference sequence). This CDR3 is 15 amino acids long. As DNA, the CDR3 is TGTGCCAGCAGCGTCCAGGGGGCCCAAACCTACGAGCAGTACTTC. This sequence encodes CASSVQGAQTYEQYF.

The chain joins TRBV5-4 to TRBJ1-4, with D hard to call. The ends were cut back, 3 bases at V and 7 bases at J, with 10 bases in the middle. This CDR3 region has 13 residues. CDR1 and CDR2 from the germline V gene are SGHNT and YYREEE (reference sequence). CDR3 coding DNA: TGTGCCAGCAGCTGGGCCCGGGGTGAAAAACTGTTTTTT. Translated: CASSWARGEKLFF.

With regard to this clone: At one of its ends the junction is not consistent with the germline gene, which may arise from a read error. The chain carries TRBV6-5 and TRBJ2-7; TRBD2 aligns across 13 bases. Germline CDR1 and CDR2: MNHEY and SVGAGI. CDR3 length: 15 amino acids. The CDR3 spells CASRYSGTSGVEQYF. The CDR3 bases are TGTGCCAGCAGATACTCCGGGACTAGCGGGGTAGAGCAGTACTTC.

The V gene is TRBV21-1, the J gene TRBJ2-3; TRBD2 is taken as the D call from the table, unchecked against the DNA. TRBV21-1 is noted as a pseudogene. This CDR3 region has 14 residues. In DNA, the CDR3 is TGTGCCAGCAGCCCGGGAGGGCCATCGGATACGCAGTATTTT. Its protein is CASSPGGPSDTQYF.

This chain connects TRBV9 to TRBJ1-4; a weak D match, TRBD1 (5 bases). The CDR3 consists of 15 residues. V shed 4 bases and J shed 8 bases, with 18 bases lying between them. From germline, CDR1 is SGDLS and CDR2 YYNGEE. CDR3 sequence: CASSTGGTGAEKLFF. The CDR3 nucleotides read TGTGCCAGCAGCACCGGTGGGACGGGAGCCGAAAAACTGTTTTTT.

This clone was detected once. This chain links TRBV29-1 with TRBJ2-1; D gene ambiguous. The V gene's germline CDR1 is SQVTM and CDR2 ANQGSEA. CDR3 length equals 14 residues. V shed 1 base and J shed 0 bases, with 7 bases lying between them. CDR3 region: CSVEGGTSYNEQFF. CDR3 bases: TGCAGCGTTGAAGGAGGTACCTCCTACAATGAGCAGTTCTTC.

The chain couples TRBV7-9 to TRBJ2-2; TRBD1 aligns across 7 bases. J gave up 8 bases and V 5 bases, and 8 bases lay outside the gene matches. Germline V gene sequence: CDR1 SEHNR, CDR2 FQNEAQ (reference sequence). The CDR3 is 14 residues long. This CDR3 is CASSPDRSEGELFF. The CDR3 DNA is TGTGCCAGCAGCCCGGACAGGTCCGAGGGGGAGCTGTTTTTT.

This clone was observed once. V gene TRBV3-1 (or the pseudogene TRBV3-2) combines with J gene TRBJ1-2, with D unresolved. The germline V gene encodes CDR1 LGHDT and CDR2 YNNKEL (reference sequence). The CDR3 covers 15 residues. The V end was cut by 0 bases, the J end by 6 bases, with 14 bases between. Here the CDR3 DNA reads TGTGCCAGCAGCCAAGATTTTGACCGGAGGAATGGCTACACCTTC. Residues: CASSQDFDRRNGYTF.

The gene calls are TRBV7-9 and TRBJ2-5, with TRBD1 as a possible D gene (5 bases). Germline CDR1 SEHNR, CDR2 FQNEAQ (reference sequence). V lost 1 base and J lost 6, with 12 bases in between. The CDR3 sequence is 14 residues long. The CDR3 DNA follows: TGTGCCAGCAGCTTAGGGGCAGGGCTACAGACCCAGTACTTC. This translates into CASSLGAGLQTQYF.

The chain links TRBV5-5 to TRBJ2-2; D remains ambiguous. Between the trimmed V and J ends, which lost 2 bases and 4 bases, there was a span of 12 bases. CDR1 SGHKS and CDR2 YYEKEE come from the germline V gene (reference sequence). The CDR3 has 15 residues. The CDR3 nucleotides are TGTGCCAGCAGCTTACGAGACTCCTTCACCGGGGAGCTGTTTTTT. Its translation is CASSLRDSFTGELFF.

The V and J genes are TRBV7-3 and TRBJ2-5, with D tentatively TRBD1 (5 bases). Looked up from germline, CDR1 is SGHTA and CDR2 is FQGTGA. The CDR3 has 10 residues. Deletions cut 8 bases from V and 10 bases from J, with 11 bases between. CDR3 DNA sequence: TGTGCCAGCGGAAGGGGTGGCCAGTACTTC. This encodes CASGRGGQYF.

This sequence joins TRBV7-2 and TRBJ2-2; 8 bases fit TRBD2. Germline CDR1 reads SGHTA; CDR2 reads FQGNSA. J gave up 2 bases and V 2 bases, and 4 bases lay outside the gene matches. The CDR3 is made up of 16 amino acids. For the CDR3, the DNA is TGTGCCAGCAGCTTACTTGCGGGGGGCAACACCGGGGAGCTGTTTTTT. Its protein is CASSLLAGGNTGELFF.

The chain uses TRBV10-3 and TRBJ2-2, with D maybe TRBD1 (5 bases). Germline V gene sequence: CDR1 ENHRY, CDR2 SYGVKD. The germline V and J ends were trimmed by 4 bases and 1 base, with 13 bases remaining between them. The CDR3 consists of 16 residues. For the CDR3, the DNA is TGTGCCATCAGTGTGCAAGGGGCGAGGAACACCGGGGAGCTGTTTTTT. It is translated as CAISVQGARNTGELFF.

The V and J genes are TRBV7-7 and TRBJ2-2, with 11 bases identical to TRBD2. CDR1 is SSHAT, CDR2 FNYEAQ, per germline (reference sequence). This CDR3 spans 18 amino acids. The J segment lost 1 base and the V segment lost 1 base, leaving 5 bases of the junction unmatched. CDR3 amino acids: CASSLVGGTSGNTGELFF. The CDR3, as DNA: TGTGCCAGCAGCTTAGTCGGGGGGACTAGCGGGAACACCGGGGAGCTGTTTTTT.

This clone has only one observation. The V and J genes are TRBV14 and TRBJ2-5; D possibly corresponds to TRBD2 (6 bases). The CDR3 length is 11 residues. In germline, CDR1 is SGHDN, CDR2 FVKESK. Deletions cut 8 bases from V and 7 bases from J, with 11 bases between. The CDR3 nucleotides read TGTGCCAGCGGGACTCGAGTGACCCAGTACTTC. Translation gives CASGTRVTQYF.

The V gene is TRBV6-5, the J gene TRBJ2-7; 11 bases are a match to TRBD1. V lost 2 bases and J lost 6; bases outside the gene matches: 6. This CDR3 has 15 amino acids. From germline, CDR1 is MNHEY and CDR2 SVGAGI. The CDR3 sequence: CASSYEAGTGGEQYF. As DNA, the CDR3 is TGTGCCAGCAGTTACGAAGCCGGGACAGGGGGCGAGCAGTACTTC.

The gene calls are TRBV6-5 and TRBJ2-7, with D tentatively TRBD1 (5 bases). Germline loops: CDR1 MNHEY, CDR2 SVGAGI. The CDR3 is 12 residues long. Trimming shortened V by 10 bases and J by 2 bases, and 12 bases separated the two germline ends. The CDR3 region has the DNA TGTGCCACCCAGGGTACCGCCTACGAGCAGTACTTC. Protein sequence: CATQGTAYEQYF.

CDR3 protein: CSVLRQGGAEKLFF. The CDR3 nucleotides are TGCAGCGTTCTGAGACAGGGGGGGGCCGAAAAACTGTTTTTT. V usage is TRBV29-1 and J usage is TRBJ1-4; TRBD1 matches 9 bases. This CDR3 is 14 amino acids long. Germline loops: CDR1 SQVTM, CDR2 ANQGSEA. Trimming removed 5 bases from V and 8 bases from J; junction bases left unmatched: 9. The complete variable domain, with remaining parts taken from reference TRBV29-1 and TRBJ1-4, reads SAVISQKPSRDICQRGTSLTIQCQVDSQVTMMFWYRQQPGQSLTLIATANQGSEATYESGFVIDKFPISRPNLTFSTLTVSNMSPEDSSIYLCSVLRQGGAEKLFFGSGTQLSVL.

The V gene is TRBV6-4, the J gene TRBJ2-7; D might be TRBD1 (6 bases). This CDR3 is built from 17 residues. Trimming removed 8 bases at V and 2 bases at J, with 25 bases between. In germline, CDR1 is MRHNA, CDR2 SNTAGT. The CDR3 sequence: CASSSPGRCRGPYEQYF. The CDR3 bases are TGTGCCAGCTCGTCGCCCGGTAGGTGCAGGGGACCCTACGAGCAGTACTTC.